This record concerns one TCR beta chain sequence. This clonotype was seen at least ten times. This receptor's antigen is unknown. No qualities accompany the bases; no much larger clone lies one base away. The data stem from a study of regulatory T cells in long-lasting Graves disease (dated by TCRdb to about 2021). As for the study more broadly: In the newly diagnosed Graves' disease group, patients had been taking antithyroid drugs for less than 3 months. The study was registered as a clinical trial and conducted in China. This study used TCR sequencing and RNA sequencing of peripheral blood to compare persistent Graves' disease patients against newly diagnosed Graves' disease patients. TCR sequencing covered around 13 persistent and around 20 newly diagnosed Graves' disease patients, around 35 samples in total. The research as a whole found: TRBV28, TRBJ1-2 and TRBJ2-5 were preferentially used in persistent disease, while TRBV20-1 and TRBJ2-1 were favored in newly diagnosed disease. Only peripheral blood was studied, because thyroid tissue, the primary lesion, was inaccessible. Lower TCR Shannon entropy and fewer highly expanded clones were observed in persistent Graves' disease patients than in newly diagnosed patients, which suggested clonal expansion. The small sample size was acknowledged by the authors as a limitation that may reduce accuracy. Only the TCR beta chain was sequenced and analyzed. More public clonotypes were shared among persistent patients (more than 2,500) than among newly diagnosed patients (roughly 1,000).

For CDR1 and CDR2, the germline V gene lists KGHDR and SFDVKD. Including cysteine and phenylalanine, the CDR3 has 13 amino acids. The read is trimmed to its CDR3 DNA, 39 bases read in frame from base 1. V loses 9 bases, J loses 1 base, and the germline ends lie 8 bases apart. In the paper's terms, the time point label means: newly diagnosed GD, antithyroid drugs for less than 3 months. RNA was extracted from PBMCs in TRIzol for both TCR sequencing and RNA sequencing. The diagnosis of Graves' disease was made according to American Thyroid Association guidelines. The patients came from an endocrinology department in Xi'an, China. From each patient, approximately 9.9 milliliters of peripheral blood was collected into an EDTA anticoagulant tube. Ficoll Paque Plus density gradient separation was used to isolate PBMCs, and no additional T cell sorting was done. An Agilent 2100 Bioanalyzer and agarose gel were used to assess RNA quality, and a NanoDrop 2000 was used to measure RNA concentration.

Library generation was performed with multiplex PCR. Instrument used: Illumina HiSeq 4000. TCR beta libraries were built with iRepertoire HTBI primers and Arm-PCR amplification of CDR3 regions. Before sequencing, the PCR products went through gel purification. The published analysis was carried out like this. Across samples, around 58 TRBV and over 11 TRBJ segments were identified and used for gene usage analysis of CDR3 amino acid clonotypes. Filtered high-quality paired reads were merged into contigs using COPE and FqMerger. BLAST was used to align contigs to the IMGT TRBV, TRBD and TRBJ reference genes, and CDR3 was defined following IMGT. Any clonotype with a frequency above 0.1% was classified as a highly expanded clone. Shannon entropy was used to measure repertoire diversity, and the Gini coefficient was used to measure V-J evenness. A clonotype found in more than one individual was treated as public. TCRdb reran the public reads through fastp at Q25 and MiXCR, keeping productive beta chains. Rows are combined by CDR3 protein, so each entry shows the most common genes and DNA. None of the V and J calls come from the authors' own analysis; TCRdb made them. The sample yields about 200,000 distinct CDR3 sequences; approximately 16% were counted once. Of the sample, approximately 20% falls within the top ten clones.

Sequencing used peripheral blood mononuclear cells (PBMCs), obtained at new diagnosis, from a patient treated with antithyroid drugs. The chain uses TRBV24-1 and TRBJ2-2; the D gene cannot be resolved beyond TRBD1 or TRBD2, each matching 6 bases. This TCR derives from a female donor with Graves disease. The sequenced DNA: TGTGCCACCGAGGGGGGGAACACCGGGGAGCTGTTTTTT. Protein translation: CATEGGNTGELFF.